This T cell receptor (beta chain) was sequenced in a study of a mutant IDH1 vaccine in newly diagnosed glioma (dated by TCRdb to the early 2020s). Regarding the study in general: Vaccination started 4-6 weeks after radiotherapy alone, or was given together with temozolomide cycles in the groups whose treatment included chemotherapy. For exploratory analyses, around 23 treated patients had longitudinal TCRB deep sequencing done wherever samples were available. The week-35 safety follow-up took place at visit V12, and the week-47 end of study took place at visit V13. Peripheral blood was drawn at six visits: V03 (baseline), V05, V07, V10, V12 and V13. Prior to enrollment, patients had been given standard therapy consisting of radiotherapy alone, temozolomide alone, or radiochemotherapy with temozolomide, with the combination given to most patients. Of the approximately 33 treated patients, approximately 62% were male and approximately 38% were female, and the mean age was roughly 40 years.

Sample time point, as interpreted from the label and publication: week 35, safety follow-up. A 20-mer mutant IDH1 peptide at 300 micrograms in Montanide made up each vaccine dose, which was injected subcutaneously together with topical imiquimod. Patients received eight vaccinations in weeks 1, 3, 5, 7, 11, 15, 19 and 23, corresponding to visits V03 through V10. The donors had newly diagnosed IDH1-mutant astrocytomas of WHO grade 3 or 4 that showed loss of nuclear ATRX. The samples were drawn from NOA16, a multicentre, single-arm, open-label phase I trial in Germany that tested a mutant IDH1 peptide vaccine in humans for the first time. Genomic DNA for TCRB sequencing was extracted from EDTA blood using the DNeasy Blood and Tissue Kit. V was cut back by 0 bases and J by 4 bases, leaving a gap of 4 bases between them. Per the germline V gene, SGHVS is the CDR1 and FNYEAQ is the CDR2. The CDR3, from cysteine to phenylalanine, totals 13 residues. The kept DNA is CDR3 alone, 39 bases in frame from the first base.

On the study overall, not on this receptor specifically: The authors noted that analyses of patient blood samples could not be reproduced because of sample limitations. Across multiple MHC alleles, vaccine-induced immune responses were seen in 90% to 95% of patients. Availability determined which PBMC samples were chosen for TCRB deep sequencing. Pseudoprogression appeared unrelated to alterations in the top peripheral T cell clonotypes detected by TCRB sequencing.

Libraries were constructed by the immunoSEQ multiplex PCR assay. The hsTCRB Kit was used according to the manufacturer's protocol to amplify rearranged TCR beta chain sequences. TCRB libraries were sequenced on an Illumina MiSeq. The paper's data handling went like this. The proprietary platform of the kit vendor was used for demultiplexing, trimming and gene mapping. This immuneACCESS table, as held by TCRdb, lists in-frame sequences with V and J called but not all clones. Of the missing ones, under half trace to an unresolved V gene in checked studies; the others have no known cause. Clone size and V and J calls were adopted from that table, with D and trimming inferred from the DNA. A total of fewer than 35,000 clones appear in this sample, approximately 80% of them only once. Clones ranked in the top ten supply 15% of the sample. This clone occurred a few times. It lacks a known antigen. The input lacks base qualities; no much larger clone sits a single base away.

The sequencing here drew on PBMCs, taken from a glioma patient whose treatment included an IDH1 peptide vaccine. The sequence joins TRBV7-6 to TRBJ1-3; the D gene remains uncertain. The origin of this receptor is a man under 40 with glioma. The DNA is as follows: TGTGCCAGCAGCTTAGCGGGAGGAAACACCATATATTTT. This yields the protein CASSLAGGNTIYF.